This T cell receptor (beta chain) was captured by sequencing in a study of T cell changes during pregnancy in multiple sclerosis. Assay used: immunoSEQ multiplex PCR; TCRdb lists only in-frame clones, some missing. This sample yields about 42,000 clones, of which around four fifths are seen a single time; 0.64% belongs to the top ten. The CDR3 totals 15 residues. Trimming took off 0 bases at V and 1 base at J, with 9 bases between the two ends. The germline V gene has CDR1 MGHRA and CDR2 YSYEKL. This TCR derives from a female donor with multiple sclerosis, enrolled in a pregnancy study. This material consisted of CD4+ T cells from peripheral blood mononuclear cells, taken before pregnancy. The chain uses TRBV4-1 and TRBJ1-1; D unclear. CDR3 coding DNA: TGCGCCAGCAGCCAAGAGAGGCGGGAGAACACTGAAGCTTTCTTT. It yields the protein CASSQERRENTEAFF.